This T cell receptor (beta chain) was found in a study of metastatic and nonmetastatic thyroid tumors. Study context: Blood and tumor or nodule tissue repertoires from malignant and benign thyroid patients were compared.

This CDR3 contains 15 residues. Germline V lookup: CDR1 SGHRS, CDR2 YFSETQ. V lost 4 bases to trimming and J lost 2 bases; unmatched junction nucleotides: 7. The study's findings and limits: TCR beta diversity was reportedly significantly higher in malignant thyroid tumors than benign nodules, in blood and tumor.

Using MiXCR, TCRdb reanalyzed the PCR reads. The sample holds around 45,000 clones, roughly 4% seen once. This clone showed up just a few times. Its antigen remains unidentified. Patients underwent thyroid surgery, and none had received any treatment before it. The chain is built from TRBV5-1 and TRBJ2-3; TRBD1 aligns across 7 bases. This TCR derives from a female donor with papillary thyroid cancer or a benign thyroid nodule (not recorded which). Some clones in this sample may be carry-over from other donors' samples. Sequenced input: blood. CDR3 DNA sequence: TGCGCCAGCAGCCAAGGGGACAGACCCACAGATACGCAGTATTTT. Translating gives CASSQGDRPTDTQYF.